The present entry profiles one T cell receptor beta chain with its context. The clone's antigen remains unknown. No quality values exist for individual bases; no much larger clone is one base distant. Reading the germline V gene gives CDR1 LGHNA and CDR2 YSLEER. From its cysteine to its phenylalanine, the CDR3 spans 16 amino acids. Only the CDR3 region is kept as DNA, spanning 48 bases read in frame from base 1. V is cut by 0 bases and J by 1 base, and the space between the germline ends is 12 bases. The data derive from a study of STAT3 mutations in large granular lymphocyte leukemia (dated 2019 in TCRdb). Concerning the study at large: Canonical activating STAT3 mutations were detected in roughly half of the longitudinally sequenced T-LGLL patients. One or more immunosuppressive therapy regimens were given to more than half of T-LGLL patients, and hematologic response was seen in around 40% of the treated patients. Serial deep sequencing of TCRbeta CDR3 and STAT3 was performed in patients with T-cell large granular lymphocyte leukemia to reconstruct clonal hierarchy and dynamics. From an initial cohort of approximately 200 LGL patients, under 20 representative T-LGLL cases were chosen for longitudinal sequencing of TCRbeta and STAT3. As controls, the study also included longitudinal sequencing of a couple of patients with natural killer LGL leukemia. Each patient was sequenced at an average of around 3.8 time points, ranging from 2 to 8 samplings.

Beyond this particular receptor, the publication reports: Several patients had a dominant TCR clone burden greater than the STAT3 mutant burden, which suggests that the STAT3 mutation arose secondarily within a clone that had already expanded. Because no samples were available when a clone first appeared, clonal expansion was inferred from samplings taken at other points. Since codominant clonotypes persisted in some patients, a small but highly pathogenic clone may have gone undetected. Every T-LGLL patient showed at least one immunodominant TCRbeta clonotype, and about half showed multiple immunodominant subclonotypes. Variable intervals between samplings and differing treatment regimens complicated linking therapy response to changes in TCR clonal burden. TCR clonotype switching after therapy was seen in about 30% of the 18 patients, with all newly emerging clones being STAT3 wild type.

An Illumina MiSeq was used to sequence the TCRbeta libraries, yielding an average of around 42,000 productive templates per sample. TCRbeta CDR3 libraries were generated with the immunoSEQ assay using multiplex PCR amplification. Regarding the original processing steps: Repertoire diversity was calculated as previously defined, with values near 0 taken to indicate extremely monoclonal samples. This immuneACCESS table, as held by TCRdb, lists in-frame sequences with V and J called but not all clones. Of the missing ones, under half trace to an unresolved V gene in checked studies; the others have no known cause. That table supplies the V and J calls and clone size; D and trimming were determined from the DNA. The sample includes roughly 35,000 clones, with roughly 90% observed a single time. About 0.46% of the sample belongs to the ten largest clones. The same DNA, extracted from blood mononuclear cells, served for both TCR sequencing and STAT3 sequencing.

Sequenced input: PBMCs. This receptor was identified in a human donor with T large granular lymphocyte leukemia. Some clones in this sample may be carry-over from other donors' samples. In this chain, TRBV4-3 is recombined with TRBJ1-1, with the D gene not clear enough to name. The DNA sequence reads TGCGCCAGCAGCCAAGATCTAGGCATAGGGAACACTGAAGCTTTCTTT. Protein translation: CASSQDLGIGNTEAFF.